This T cell receptor beta chain was found in a study of response to subunit inactivated influenza vaccine. TCRdb re-derived calls from the RT-PCR reads in MiXCR, one entry per CDR3 protein. Among 650,000 to 700,000 distinct CDR3 sequences, about 15% were seen once, and the ten largest hold 11%. Findings and limits, study-wide: Only a handful of new T cells, the authors suggested, are recruited with each seasonal influenza vaccination.

This clonotype was found a few times. What it binds is not known. This clonotype was sampled from a man aged 45 to 65 who received an inactivated influenza vaccine. The input for sequencing was PBMCs from blood, taken 11 to 12 days after vaccination.

The CDR3 DNA reads TGTGCCAGCAGCCCCACTAGCGGGACCCTTCCAGATACGCAGTATTTT. Translating it yields CASSPTSGTLPDTQYF. The rearrangement uses TRBV3-1 and TRBJ2-3, with 10 bases fitting TRBD2. The CDR3 spans 16 residues. The germline gives CDR1 LGHDT, CDR2 YNNKEL (reference sequence). V lost 4 bases to trimming and J lost 4 bases; unmatched junction nucleotides: 8.